These T cell receptor beta chains were read from a single sample in a study of cytomegalovirus exposure and HLA in healthy donors. Sequencing used immunoSEQ multiplex PCR; TCRdb keeps in-frame clones, though not all of them. The sample yields 130,000 to 150,000 clones, roughly 86% seen once. The sequenced sample consisted of PBMCs. These receptors were collected from a man between 18 and 29 years old in good health and CMV-seropositive. The CDR3 runs from the conserved cysteine through the conserved F or W. The order of the fields is D gene, clone size, V gene, J gene, CDR3 protein, CDR3 DNA. A D gene is named only where the DNA matches it firmly. Not every row has a clone size; where given, it reads once, few, many or a size class.

>TRBD2|NA|TRBV30|TRBJ2-3
CAHPRTPLAGTDTQYF
TGTGCCCATCCCCGTACACCTTTAGCGGGAACAGATACGCAGTATTTT
>TRBD1|NA|TRBV5-1|TRBJ1-1
CASSWTGRTEAFF
TGCGCCAGCAGCTGGACAGGGAGAACTGAAGCTTTCTTT
>TRBD1|NA|TRBV6-1|TRBJ2-3
CASSEMDRATDTQYF
TGTGCCAGCAGTGAAATGGACAGGGCTACAGATACGCAGTATTTT
>TRBD2|NA|TRBV28|TRBJ2-7
CASSLARTSGVKQYF
TGTGCCAGCAGTTTAGCGCGGACTAGCGGGGTGAAGCAGTACTTC
>NA|once|TRBV19|TRBJ2-3
CASSLDSYTDTQYF
TGTGCCAGTAGCCTCGACTCCTACACAGATACGCAGTATTTT
>TRBD2|NA|TRBV6-1|TRBJ2-7
CATHPGGNEQYF
TGTGCCACCCACCCCGGGGGGAACGAGCAGTACTTC
>NA|once|TRBV28|TRBJ1-1
CASSDKNTEAFF
TGTGCCAGTTCGGACAAGAACACTGAAGCTTTCTTT
>NA|few|TRBV30|TRBJ1-3
CAWSVAGNTIYF
TGTGCCTGGAGTGTAGCAGGAAACACCATATATTTT
>NA|NA|TRBV28|TRBJ2-7
CASSFHGTPSSYEQYF
TGTGCCAGCAGTTTCCACGGGACACCCAGCTCCTACGAGCAGTACTTC
>TRBD2|NA|TRBV5-6|TRBJ2-3
CASSILAGGPGQYF
TGTGCCAGCAGCATTCTAGCGGGGGGGCCCGGGCAGTATTTT